This entry lists 32 T cell receptor beta chains sequenced from one sample in a study of identical twins. Each CDR3 protein gets one entry after TCRdb re-called the 5' RACE reads with MiXCR. Of some 1,600,000 distinct CDR3 sequences listed, about 30% are singletons. The specimen was cord blood. All receptors derive from a newborn girl in good health.

The CDR3 region has the DNA TGCAGTGCCATTCCGGGACAATCCTACGAGCAGTACTTC. Amino acids: CSAIPGQSYEQYF. The chain combines TRBV20-1 with TRBJ2-7; D is perhaps TRBD1 (6 bases). The CDR3 is 13 residues long. Trimming removed 6 bases at V and 1 base at J, with 13 bases between. CDR1 DFQATT and CDR2 SNEGSKA come from the germline V gene (reference sequence).

Only a few counts were recorded for this clonotype. The V call is TRBV5-1, the J call TRBJ2-1; 9 nucleotides match TRBD1. This CDR3 spans 15 amino acids. Germline V gene data show CDR1 as SGHRS and CDR2 as YFSETQ. The junction had 8 bases not matched to a gene; V was cut back by 4 bases and J by 6 bases. For the CDR3, the DNA is TGCGCCAGCAGCGCGGACAGGGGAAGGGTCAATGAGCAGTTCTTC. Translating gives CASSADRGRVNEQFF.

V and J are TRBV2 and TRBJ2-7, with D perhaps being TRBD1 or TRBD2 (5 bases each). Germline V lookup: CDR1 SNHLY, CDR2 FYNNEI. The CDR3 sequence is 17 residues long. V lost 0 bases and J 0 bases, leaving 15 bases between the germline ends. In nucleotides, the CDR3 is TGTGCCAGCAGTGAAGCTTTCCACGGGACGGCCTCCTACGAGCAGTACTTC. The encoded protein is CASSEAFHGTASYEQYF.

CDR3: CASSNRGEGNTIYF. CDR3 sequence (DNA): TGTGCCAGCAGCAATCGGGGGGAGGGAAACACCATATATTTT. The chain recombines TRBV7-8 with TRBJ1-3; a weak D match, TRBD1 (5 bases). V was trimmed by 5 bases and J by 4 bases, leaving 12 bases between them. The CDR3 is 14 amino acids. CDR1 is SGHVS, CDR2 FQNEAQ, per germline.

The J gene is TRBJ1-1, the V gene TRBV6-5; D is ambiguous. V was pared by 2 bases and J by 1 base, with 11 bases between. In germline, CDR1 is MNHEY, CDR2 SVGAGI. This CDR3 has 15 residues. CDR3 loop: CASSYEGFENTEAFF. The CDR3 bases are TGTGCCAGCAGTTACGAGGGTTTTGAGAACACTGAAGCTTTCTTT.

This chain links TRBV5-5 with TRBJ1-1, with a possible D match to TRBD1 (6 bases). CDR1 is SGHKS, CDR2 YYEKEE, per germline (reference sequence). This CDR3 contains 15 residues. V gave up 6 bases and J gave up 2 bases, with 17 bases separating them. As DNA, the CDR3 is TGTGCCAGCACCTTCGTCGGGACACAAAACACTGAAGCTTTCTTT. This codes for CASTFVGTQNTEAFF. The full variable domain, in which reference TRBV5-5 and TRBJ1-1 provide the parts outside the CDR3, is DAGVTQSPTHLIKTRGQQVTLRCSPISGHKSVSWYQQVLGQGPQFIFQYYEKEERGRGNFPDRFSARQFPNYSSELNVNALLLGDSALYLCASTFVGTQNTEAFFGQGTRLTVV.

The chain recombines TRBV20-1 with TRBJ1-1; 9 nucleotides agree with TRBD1. The V segment lost 8 bases and the J segment 1 base; nucleotides outside the gene matches: 5. Germline CDR1 DFQATT, CDR2 SNEGSKA (reference sequence). This CDR3 has 13 residues. The CDR3 DNA follows: TGCAGTTCCAGGACAGGGGCGAACACTGAAGCTTTCTTT. Encoded protein: CSSRTGANTEAFF.

The table lists this clonotype with a few counts. The chain combines TRBV5-1 with TRBJ2-5; tentatively, D is TRBD1 (6 bases). The V end was cut by 0 bases, the J end by 2 bases, with 11 bases between. CDR3 length equals 15 residues. Germline CDR1 SGHRS, CDR2 YFSETQ. The chain's CDR3 is CASSLGTVPQETQYF. Here the CDR3 DNA reads TGCGCCAGCAGCTTGGGGACAGTCCCTCAAGAGACCCAGTACTTC.

The chain uses TRBV4-2 and TRBJ2-4; TRBD2 is a possible D gene (6 bases). Trimming pared 1 base from V and 13 bases from J, leaving 20 bases between. Germline CDR1 and CDR2: LGHNA and YNFKEQ. The CDR3 is 15 residues long. The CDR3 protein is CASSQVLSGEHEQYF. The CDR3 region has the DNA TGTGCCAGCAGCCAAGTTCTGTCGGGGGAGCATGAGCAGTACTTC.

In its sample, this clonotype was seen many times. The rearrangement links TRBV10-3 to TRBJ2-1, with a possible D match to TRBD1 (8 bases). V shed 3 bases and J shed 4 bases, with 16 bases lying between them. In germline, CDR1 is ENHRY, CDR2 SYGVKD. This CDR3 spans 16 amino acids. CDR3 protein: CAISDRGRESYNEQFF. The CDR3 bases are TGTGCCATCAGTGACAGGGGGCGGGAGTCTTACAATGAGCAGTTCTTC.

This clonotype has a count of ten or more. V and J are TRBV3-1 and TRBJ2-5; TRBD2 agrees at 12 bases. V gave up 4 bases and J gave up 1 base; unmatched junction bases: 4. CDR1 and CDR2 (germline): LGHDT, YNNKEL (reference sequence). The CDR3 spans 16 residues. CDR3: CASSPRLAGAQETQYF. The CDR3 nucleotides are TGTGCCAGCAGCCCCAGACTAGCGGGAGCCCAAGAGACCCAGTACTTC.

The gene calls are TRBV6-2 or TRBV6-3 and TRBJ2-7; a possible D gene is TRBD2 (6 bases). The CDR3 length is 13 residues. Trimming took off 9 bases at V and 1 base at J, with 13 bases between the two ends. Germline V gene data show CDR1 as MNHEY and CDR2 as SVGEGT. DNA of the CDR3: TGTGCCAGTGGGGGGATCCATTCCTACGAGCAGTACTTC. Translation gives CASGGIHSYEQYF.

The J gene is TRBJ2-6, the V gene TRBV20-1; D not certain. Germline CDR1 and CDR2: DFQATT and SNEGSKA (reference sequence). V shed 0 bases and J shed 4 bases, with 10 bases lying between them. There are 15 residues in the CDR3. CDR3 sequence reads: CSARDPKPGANVLTF. Written as DNA, the CDR3 is TGCAGTGCTAGAGACCCCAAGCCAGGGGCCAACGTCCTGACTTTC.

The chain carries TRBV7-9 and TRBJ1-1, with 8 bases that match TRBD1. This CDR3 contains 12 residues. Trimming removed 5 bases from V and 10 bases from J; junction bases left unmatched: 6. CDR1 SEHNR and CDR2 FQNEAQ come from the germline V gene (reference sequence). The CDR3 sequence is CASSPDREVAFF. DNA for the CDR3: TGTGCCAGCAGCCCGGACAGGGAGGTAGCTTTCTTT.

Regarding this clonotype: A clone one base away is much larger, so this may be a read error. In DNA, the CDR3 is TGTGCCACCAGTGAGGACAGGGATTGGGCAGATACGCAGTATTTT. This sequence encodes CATSEDRDWADTQYF. This chain uses TRBV24-1 with TRBJ2-3; 8 positions agree with TRBD1. CDR3 size: 15 residues. V shed 4 bases and J 4 bases; nucleotides not matched to a gene: 6. In germline, CDR1 is KGHDR, CDR2 SFDVKD.

The rearrangement joins TRBV5-1 to TRBJ1-4, with D hard to call. Trimming took off 7 bases at V and 8 bases at J, with 21 bases between the two ends. CDR1 is SGHRS, CDR2 YFSETQ, per germline. The CDR3 has 15 residues. The CDR3 DNA sequence: TGCGCCAGCGGCCCTTGGGCGGGTGATGGAGAAAAACTGTTTTTT. Amino acid sequence: CASGPWAGDGEKLFF.

This clonotype was observed a few times. This chain links TRBV19 with TRBJ1-5, with 8 nucleotides matching TRBD1. Germline CDR1 is LNHDA and CDR2 is SQIVND (reference sequence). The CDR3 runs 15 residues. V was pared by 5 bases and J by 2 bases, with 5 bases of the junction left unmatched. The CDR3 loop is CASSGDRGGNQPQHF. In DNA, the CDR3 is TGTGCCAGTAGTGGAGACAGGGGAGGCAATCAGCCCCAGCATTTT.

This clonotype was seen a few times. The J gene is TRBJ2-7, the V gene TRBV6-8; 7 bases agree with TRBD2. With 0 bases clipped from V and 1 base from J, the junction kept 3 bases outside the gene matches. This CDR3 comprises 15 residues. The V gene's germline CDR1 is MNHGY and CDR2 SAAAGT. The CDR3 nucleotides are TGTGCCAGCAGTTACTCGGGGAGGGAGTCCTACGAGCAGTACTTC. Amino acids: CASSYSGRESYEQYF.

This clonotype turned up a few times. This rearrangement joins TRBV3-1 to TRBJ2-7, with D tentatively TRBD2 (5 bases). With 1 base removed from V and 6 bases from J, the gap between germline ends came to 7 bases. The germline V gene encodes CDR1 LGHDT and CDR2 YNNKEL (reference sequence). The CDR3 has 12 residues. The CDR3 region has the DNA TGTGCCAGCAGCCAAGTCACTAGCGAGCAGTACTTC. Encoded protein: CASSQVTSEQYF.

The V call is TRBV25-1, the J call TRBJ1-5, with 7 bases identical to TRBD1. Germline lookup yields CDR1 MGHDK and CDR2 SYGVNS. The CDR3 spans 18 residues. V lost 0 bases to trimming and J lost 2 bases; unmatched junction nucleotides: 10. The CDR3 region has the DNA TGTGCCAGCAGTGAATACACGTATGACAGGGAAGGCAATCAGCCCCAGCATTTT. It encodes CASSEYTYDREGNQPQHF.

This clonotype turned up a few times. The chain joins TRBV5-1 to TRBJ1-1, with D perhaps TRBD1 (5 bases). Per germline, CDR1 SGHRS and CDR2 YFSETQ. The length of the CDR3 is 14 residues. The ends were cut back, 4 bases at V and 1 base at J, with 11 bases in the middle. DNA of the CDR3: TGCGCCAGCAGCCGCTATGGACAGAACACTGAAGCTTTCTTT. This sequence encodes CASSRYGQNTEAFF.

In the case of this clonotype: The junction differs from germline at one of its ends, possibly a read error. The chain recombines TRBV28 with TRBJ1-5, with 9 bases matching TRBD1. The CDR3 consists of 18 residues. Germline CDR1 is MDHEN and CDR2 is SYDVKM. CDR3 in amino acids: CASIEQGARSNSNQPRHF. In DNA, the CDR3 is TGTGCCAGCATTGAACAGGGGGCGCGGTCCAATAGCAATCAGCCCCGGCATTTT.

The chain has TRBV19 and TRBJ1-1, with D perhaps TRBD1 (6 bases). The CDR3 consists of 15 residues. V gave up 6 bases and J gave up 0 bases, with 14 bases separating them. CDR1 and CDR2 (germline): LNHDA, SQIVND (reference sequence). DNA of the CDR3: TGTGCCAGTAGCACGCGGACAGCCTTGAACACTGAAGCTTTCTTT. This encodes CASSTRTALNTEAFF.

The J gene is TRBJ2-5, the V gene TRBV20-1; 8 nucleotides agree with TRBD2. Germline CDR1 and CDR2: DFQATT and SNEGSKA (reference sequence). The CDR3 has 16 amino acids. Trimming removed 1 base from V and 11 bases from J; junction bases left unmatched: 18. As DNA, the CDR3 is TGCAGTGCTAGAGGTTACGGGGGGGCCGGGTACAATGAGCAGTACTTC. Translation: CSARGYGGAGYNEQYF.

A single count supports this clonotype. This chain connects TRBV14 to TRBJ2-1; D is ambiguous. Germline CDR1 SGHDN, CDR2 FVKESK. The CDR3 runs to 15 residues. With 3 bases removed from V and 2 bases from J, the gap between germline ends came to 11 bases. The CDR3 here is CASSHPWGTYNEQFF. The CDR3 nucleotides read TGTGCCAGCAGCCATCCCTGGGGAACCTACAATGAGCAGTTCTTC.

This clonotype was detected a few times. The CDR3 sequence: CASSSPEPGRDPRDTQYF. The CDR3 region has the DNA TGTGCCAGCAGCTCCCCCGAACCGGGACGGGACCCTCGAGATACGCAGTATTTT. This chain links TRBV7-2 with TRBJ2-3, with D perhaps given as TRBD1 or TRBD2 (5 bases each). The germline gives CDR1 SGHTA, CDR2 FQGNSA. This CDR3 spans 18 amino acids. V lost 4 bases to trimming and J lost 5 bases, with 25 bases between them.

This rearrangement joins TRBV5-1 to TRBJ2-7, with TRBD2 matching over 9 bases. The CDR3 has 15 amino acids. CDR1 is SGHRS, CDR2 YFSETQ, per germline. After removal of 3 bases from V and 3 bases from J, the junction contained 7 bases not matched to a gene. The CDR3 is CASSSNSGSYYEQYF. The CDR3 DNA reads as TGCGCCAGCAGCTCCAATAGCGGGAGCTACTACGAGCAGTACTTC.

This clonotype was counted many times. The chain is built from TRBV12-3 or TRBV12-4 and TRBJ2-7; TRBD2 agrees at 11 bases. The ends lost 2 bases at V and 3 bases at J; junction bases unmatched: 6. The length of the CDR3 is 16 residues. The CDR3 sequence: CASSLRLAGGHYEQYF. The CDR3 bases are TGTGCCAGCAGTTTACGGCTAGCGGGGGGTCACTACGAGCAGTACTTC.

The rearrangement links TRBV12-3 or TRBV12-4 to TRBJ2-1, with 9 bases lining up with TRBD2. The CDR3 is made up of 16 amino acids. J was trimmed by 8 bases and V by 1 base; bases with no gene match: 9. The CDR3 DNA sequence: TGTGCCAGCAGTTTAGTCCTAGCGGGAATGTTTGATGAGCAGTTCTTC. Protein product: CASSLVLAGMFDEQFF.

This clonotype was seen more than once but under ten times. The CDR3 loop is CASSLARGGPQETQYF. DNA of the CDR3: TGTGCCAGCAGCTTGGCCAGAGGGGGGCCTCAAGAGACCCAGTACTTC. This chain uses TRBV5-4 with TRBJ2-5, with D perhaps TRBD1 or TRBD2 (6 bases each). Germline lookup yields CDR1 SGHNT and CDR2 YYREEE (reference sequence). Trimming cost V 0 bases and J 2 bases, with 14 bases left between them. This CDR3 contains 16 residues. Full variable domain (missing parts from reference TRBV5-4 and TRBJ2-5): ETGVTQSPTHLIKTRGQQVTLRCSSQSGHNTVSWYQQALGQGPQFIFQYYREEENGRGNFPPRFSGLQFPNYSSELNVNALELDDSALYLCASSLARGGPQETQYFGPGTRLLVL.

This clonotype has a count of ten or more. The chain employs TRBV28 and TRBJ2-3; 11 nucleotides agree with TRBD2. CDR3 length: 15 residues. J gave up 8 bases and V 3 bases, and 7 bases lay outside the gene matches. CDR1 MDHEN and CDR2 SYDVKM come from the germline V gene. In DNA form, the CDR3 reads TGTGCCAGCAGTTTCCCAACTAGCGGGAGTTCTACGCAGTATTTT. It specifies CASSFPTSGSSTQYF.

The chain combines TRBV27 with TRBJ2-3, with 8 nucleotides matching TRBD1. V shed 1 base, J shed 5 bases, and the junction held 8 bases outside the gene matches. This CDR3 is built from 16 residues. CDR1 is MNHEY, CDR2 SMNVEV, per germline (reference sequence). CDR3 in DNA: TGTGCCAGCAGTTTATACGCGGCAGGGGGCAAAGATACGCAGTATTTT. This gives the protein CASSLYAAGGKDTQYF.